The 29 T cell receptor beta chains given below trace back to one sample, sequenced in a study of T cells in women clearing cervical HPV infection. Only in-frame clones appear in the TCRdb table, and some are missing; sequencing was by immunoSEQ multiplex PCR. This repertoire includes about 30,000 clones. Sample: blood buffy coat. The source of these receptors is a woman aged 18-70 years with a cervical HPV16 infection that either progressed to CIN3+ or cleared (not recorded which).

As regards this clone: The read gets to within 3 residues of the CDR3 end, and the germline J gene fills in the rest. The rearrangement uses TRBV7-6 and TRBJ2-1; no clear D. The CDR3 has 12 amino acids. Between the trimmed V and J ends, which lost 2 bases and 5 bases, there was a span of 4 bases. Germline loops: CDR1 SGHVS, CDR2 FNYEAQ. The sequenced CDR3 bases are TGTGCCAGCAGCTTAAATAACAATGAG. Amino acids: CASSLNNNE. The full CDR3 reads CASSLNNNEQFF.

Notes on this clone: The CDR3 end lies 3 residues beyond the end of the read and is filled in from the germline J gene. This rearrangement joins TRBV11-2 to TRBJ2-3; D gene uncertain. CDR1 is SGHAT, CDR2 FQNNGV, per germline. The V gene lost 0 bases and the J gene lost 4 bases, with 5 bases spanning the gap. The CDR3 contains 13 residues. CDR3 amino acids: CASSLEAADTQYF. The sequenced part of the CDR3 DNA is TGTGCCAGCAGCTTAGAGGCTGCAGATACG.

As for this clone: The missing CDR3 end, 3 residues past where the read stops, is filled in from the germline J gene. The V call is TRBV18, the J call TRBJ2-7; D is unresolved. The CDR3 consists of 15 residues. Germline CDR1 KGHSH, CDR2 LQKENI. Trimming removed 4 bases from V and 6 bases from J, with 19 bases in between. This CDR3 reads CASSLTAPIVGEQYF. The DNA read from the CDR3 is TGTGCCAGCTCACTGACTGCCCCGATTGTGGGCGAG.

Concerning this clone itself: The read terminates 3 residues ahead of where the CDR3 ends, so the germline J gene completes it. The V call is TRBV7-3, the J call TRBJ1-2; 10 positions match TRBD1. The CDR3 has 16 residues. V was clipped by 0 bases and J by 0 bases; unmatched bases: 1. Per the germline V gene, CDR1 is SGHTA and CDR2 is FQGTGA. The covered CDR3 bases are TGTGCCAGCAGCTTAACCGGGACAGGGGCTAACTATGGC. Translated: CASSLTGTGANYG. The whole CDR3 sequence is CASSLTGTGANYGYTF. The full variable domain, its missing parts supplied by reference TRBV7-3 and TRBJ1-2, is GAGVSQTPSNKVTEKGKYVELRCDPISGHTALYWYRQSLGQGPEFLIYFQGTGAADDSGLPNDRFFAVRPEGSVSTLKIQRTERGDSAVYLCASSLTGTGANYGYTFGSGTRLTVV.

Notes on this clone: The CDR3 end is not reached by the read, which stops 3 residues before it; the germline J gene fills it in. The chain carries TRBV7-3 and TRBJ2-3; 12 bases are shared with TRBD2. Germline V gene data show CDR1 as SGHTA and CDR2 as FQGTGA. This CDR3 region has 15 residues. The CDR3 bases that were read are TGTGCCAGCAGCCCTAGCGGGAGGGCCGAGGAGACG. It codes for CASSPSGRAEET. The entire CDR3 is CASSPSGRAEETQYF.

About this clone itself: Sequencing ends 3 residues short of the CDR3 end; the germline J gene provides the rest. This chain joins TRBV20-1 and TRBJ2-3; D call uncertain. V lost 2 bases and J 0 bases, leaving 9 bases between the germline ends. CDR1 is DFQATT, CDR2 SNEGSKA, per germline (reference sequence). The CDR3 has 14 residues. The covered CDR3 bases are TGCAGTGCTAGACCAGGCCCTAGCACAGATACG. It encodes CSARPGPSTDT. In full, the CDR3 reads CSARPGPSTDTQYF.

Comment on this clone: The CDR3 end is not reached by the read, which stops 3 residues before it; the germline J gene fills it in. This chain joins TRBV18 and TRBJ1-1; 7 bases map to TRBD1. After removal of 6 bases from V and 2 bases from J, the junction contained 6 bases not matched to a gene. CDR1 and CDR2 (germline): KGHSH, LQKENI. The CDR3 is 14 amino acids. The covered CDR3 bases are TGTGCCAGCTCTCAGGACAGGCTTAACACTGAA. It yields the protein CASSQDRLNTE. The whole CDR3 region reads CASSQDRLNTEAFF.

As regards this clone: The observed sequence ends 3 residues before the CDR3 terminus, with the missing tail filled in from the germline J gene. The V call is TRBV3-1 (or the pseudogene TRBV3-2), the J call TRBJ2-7, with D unclear. Trimming shortened V by 0 bases and J by 1 base, and 10 bases separated the two germline ends. The CDR3 covers 15 residues. CDR1 LGHDT and CDR2 YNNKEL come from the germline V gene (reference sequence). Incomplete CDR3 DNA: TGTGCCAGCAGCCAAGAATTAACAGCTTCCTACGAG. It translates to CASSQELTASYE. The whole CDR3 protein is CASSQELTASYEQYF.

Concerning this clone: The read halts 3 residues ahead of the CDR3 end, with the missing end drawn from the germline J gene. J is TRBJ2-4 and V is TRBV2, with D possibly TRBD1 on 5 matching bases. Germline values: CDR1 SNHLY, CDR2 FYNNEI. The CDR3 has 12 amino acids. The CDR3 bases that were read are TGTGCCAGCCTGGGGCCGTCCAATGGT. Its translation is CASLGPSNG. The full CDR3 reads CASLGPSNGQYF.

A note on this clone: The read finishes 3 residues shy of the CDR3 end, and the germline J gene is used to complete it. The V call is TRBV30, the J call TRBJ1-2; D ambiguous. Germline values: CDR1 GTSNPN, CDR2 SVGIG (reference sequence). Trimming took 0 bases from V and 4 from J, leaving 6 bases between them. This CDR3 region has 12 residues. The CDR3 bases that were read are TGTGCCTGGAGTGTACAAAGCTATGGC. This codes for CAWSVQSYG. The entire CDR3 reads CAWSVQSYGYTF. The whole variable domain, remainder taken from reference TRBV30 and TRBJ1-2, is SQTIHQWPATLVQPVGSPLSLECTVEGTSNPNLYWYRQAAGRGLQLLFYSVGIGQISSEVPQNLSASRPQDRQFILSSKKLLLSDSGFYLCAWSVQSYGYTFGSGTRLTVV.

Concerning this clone: The read gets to within 3 residues of the CDR3 end, and the germline J gene fills in the rest. This chain uses TRBV6-2 or TRBV6-3 with TRBJ2-1; D remains unclear. The V end was cut by 3 bases, the J end by 8 bases, with 5 bases between. The length of the CDR3 is 11 residues. Germline assignment: CDR1 MNHEY and CDR2 SVGEGT. The CDR3 protein is CASSYNDEQFF. The part of the CDR3 DNA that was read is TGTGCCAGCAGTTATAATGATGAG.

With respect to this clone: The read ends 3 residues before the CDR3 terminus; that terminus is restored from the germline J gene. This rearrangement joins TRBV7-2 to TRBJ2-7, with 9 bases aligning to TRBD2. Germline-derived CDR1 and CDR2 are SGHTA and FQGNSA. The CDR3 length is 16 residues. V was clipped by 0 bases and J by 2 bases; unmatched bases: 5. The CDR3 DNA, read in part, is TGTGCCAGCAGCTTAGCTTTGCTAGCGGGACCCTACGAG. Translating it yields CASSLALLAGPYE. The whole CDR3 region reads CASSLALLAGPYEQYF. Filled out from reference TRBV7-2 and TRBJ2-7, the complete variable domain reads GAGVSQSPSNKVTEKGKDVELRCDPISGHTALYWYRQSLGQGLEFLIYFQGNSAPDKSGLPSDRFSAERTGGSVSTLTIQRTQQEDSAVYLCASSLALLAGPYEQYFGPGTRLTVT.

A word on this clone: The missing CDR3 end, 3 residues past where the read stops, is filled in from the germline J gene. The chain joins TRBV19 to TRBJ1-1; no firm D call. V was clipped by 1 base and J by 4 bases, with 16 bases between them. Germline loops: CDR1 LNHDA, CDR2 SQIVND (reference sequence). The CDR3 contains 16 residues. This chain's CDR3 is CASSIVAPERVTEAFF. Incomplete CDR3 DNA: TGTGCCAGTAGTATAGTGGCTCCAGAGCGGGTCACTGAA.

Comment on this clone: The CDR3 end is not reached by the read, which stops 3 residues before it; the germline J gene fills it in. The chain employs TRBV18 and TRBJ2-1, with D possibly TRBD1 on 6 matching bases. V lost 8 bases and J lost 4, with 18 bases in between. Germline CDR1 reads KGHSH; CDR2 reads LQKENI. The CDR3 has 15 residues. The CDR3 bases that were read are TGTGCCAGCCGCCGGGACACAGGGCTGTACAATGAG. Protein product: CASRRDTGLYNE. In full, the CDR3 reads CASRRDTGLYNEQFF.

With regard to this clone: The read ends 3 residues early relative to the CDR3; the germline J gene fills the gap. The chain uses TRBV6-4 and TRBJ1-4; D gene unclear. From germline, CDR1 is MRHNA and CDR2 SNTAGT. The CDR3 sequence is 17 residues long. Trimming pared 2 bases from V and 0 bases from J, leaving 13 bases between. The CDR3 sequence: CASSDPIVNSTNEKLFF. The sequenced part of the CDR3 DNA is TGTGCCAGCAGTGACCCGATAGTCAATTCAACTAATGAAAAA.

In the case of this clone: The read gets to within 3 residues of the CDR3 end, and the germline J gene fills in the rest. This chain connects TRBV10-3 to TRBJ2-5; 11 bases are a match to TRBD1. The CDR3 has 16 amino acids. V trimming: 4 bases; J trimming: 5 bases; junction bases outside the gene matches: 9. Germline V CDR1 and CDR2: ENHRY, SYGVKD. CDR3 bases read: TGTGCCATCAGTGCCTCCTGGACAGGGGGCCTGGAGACC. Its translation: CAISASWTGGLET. From start to end, the CDR3 is CAISASWTGGLETQYF.

For this clone: Sequencing ends 3 residues short of the CDR3 end; the germline J gene provides the rest. This rearrangement joins TRBV11-2 to TRBJ1-2; D gene ambiguous. The germline gives CDR1 SGHAT, CDR2 FQNNGV. Trimming took off 4 bases at V and 2 bases at J, with 5 bases between the two ends. The CDR3 totals 12 residues. Incomplete CDR3 DNA: TGTGCCAGCAGCTCGCGGAACTATGGC. This gives the protein CASSSRNYG. Given in full, the CDR3 is CASSSRNYGYTF.

On this clone itself: With the read ending 3 residues before the CDR3 end, the germline J gene is used to fill in that end. The chain joins TRBV30 to TRBJ2-7; TRBD1 might be the D (6 bases). There are 11 residues in the CDR3. Germline values: CDR1 GTSNPN, CDR2 SVGIG (reference sequence). The V end lost 2 bases, the J end lost 5 bases, and 7 bases lay between the germline ends. CDR3 amino acids: CAWSTGHEQYF. The sequenced part of the CDR3 DNA is TGTGCCTGGAGTACAGGGCACGAG.

About this clone itself: The read ends 3 residues shy of where the CDR3 ends; the end is completed using the germline J gene. The V call is TRBV18, the J call TRBJ2-1; maybe TRBD2 (6 bases). CDR1 and CDR2 (germline): KGHSH, LQKENI. V was cut by 3 bases and J by 8 bases, with 14 bases left in between. CDR3 length equals 14 residues. The sequenced CDR3 bases are TGTGCCAGCTCACCGGAGTCCAGGGAGGATGAG. It yields the protein CASSPESREDE. From start to end, the CDR3 is CASSPESREDEQFF. The entire variable domain, with the rest obtained from reference TRBV18 and TRBJ2-1, is as follows: NAGVMQNPRHLVRRRGQEARLRCSPMKGHSHVYWYRQLPEEGLKFMVYLQKENIIDESGMPKERFSAEFPKEGPSILRIQQVVRGDSAAYFCASSPESREDEQFFGPGTRLTVL.

Of note for this clone: The read ends 3 residues early relative to the CDR3; the germline J gene fills the gap. This chain uses TRBV18 with TRBJ2-3; 7 bases match TRBD1. This CDR3 contains 16 residues. V gave up 3 bases and J gave up 0 bases; unmatched junction bases: 6. From germline, CDR1 is KGHSH and CDR2 LQKENI. The CDR3 region is CASSPQGEISTDTQYF. The DNA read from the CDR3 is TGTGCCAGCTCACCTCAGGGGGAAATAAGCACAGATACG.

To note about this clone: The CDR3 goes on 3 residues after the read ends, and that part is filled in from the germline J gene. The gene calls are TRBV20-1 and TRBJ1-6, with 7 positions matching TRBD1. Germline V gene lookup returns CDR1 DFQATT and CDR2 SNEGSKA (reference sequence). The CDR3 spans 11 residues. The CDR3: CSAVDRLTLHF. Partial CDR3 DNA: TGCAGTGCTGTGGACAGGTTAACC.

On this clone itself: The CDR3 goes on 3 residues after the read ends, and that part is filled in from the germline J gene. The chain uses TRBV24-1 and TRBJ1-4; possible D gene TRBD1, 5 bases. This CDR3 contains 13 residues. CDR1 and CDR2 from the germline V gene are KGHDR and SFDVKD. Deletions cut 4 bases from V and 7 bases from J, with 9 bases between. The part of the CDR3 DNA that was read is TGTGCCACCAGTGAGGGGGGAAGTGAAAAA. Translated: CATSEGGSEK. The full-length CDR3 reads as CATSEGGSEKLFF.

Remarks on this clone: From the germline J gene comes the end of the CDR3, since the read stops 3 residues before it. The chain has TRBV19 and TRBJ1-5; 7 bases agree with TRBD1. V shed 3 bases and J 1 base; nucleotides not matched to a gene: 9. The CDR3 is made up of 17 amino acids. Germline V gene data show CDR1 as LNHDA and CDR2 as SQIVND (reference sequence). CDR3 DNA, as far as it was read: TGTGCCAGTAGTATGTCACAGGGGATTAGGAGCAATCAGCCC. This gives the protein CASSMSQGIRSNQP. The full CDR3 protein reads CASSMSQGIRSNQPQHF.

Notes on this clone: Sequencing ends 3 residues short of the CDR3 end; the germline J gene provides the rest. J is TRBJ1-4 and V is TRBV7-9; TRBD1 agrees at 11 bases. CDR1 and CDR2 (germline): SEHNR, FQNEAQ (reference sequence). The CDR3 sequence is 14 residues long. CDR3: CASRPGQGVQPLFF. CDR3 bases read: TGTGCCAGCAGACCGGGACAGGGGGTCCAGCCA.

About this clone itself: Coverage ceases 3 residues before the CDR3 finishes, and the germline J gene fills in the end. The V gene is TRBV7-3, the J gene TRBJ2-3, with 7 positions matching TRBD2. The CDR3 contains 15 residues. Germline values: CDR1 SGHTA, CDR2 FQGTGA. Partial CDR3 DNA: TGTGCCAGCAGCTTAACGGCGGGAGAGGTAGAAACG. Translation gives CASSLTAGEVET. The full CDR3 reads CASSLTAGEVETQYF.

This CDR3 is CAWSEPRGPQHF. The CDR3 DNA, read in part, is TGTGCCTGGAGTGAACCCCGGGGGCCC. The chain joins TRBV30 to TRBJ1-5; D is unclear. The read falls 3 residues short of the CDR3 end, and the missing part is taken from the germline J gene. Germline V gene data show CDR1 as GTSNPN and CDR2 as SVGIG (reference sequence). V lost 1 base and J 9 bases, leaving 10 bases between the germline ends. This CDR3 contains 12 residues.

Notes on this clone: The CDR3 end is not reached by the read, which stops 3 residues before it; the germline J gene fills it in. The chain joins TRBV5-1 to TRBJ1-1; no firm D call. The ends were cut back, 4 bases at V and 2 bases at J, with 12 bases in the middle. The germline gives CDR1 SGHRS, CDR2 YFSETQ. This CDR3 comprises 14 residues. The CDR3 bases that were read are TGCGCCAGCAGCCCGGGCGGGTCTAACACTGAA. Protein sequence: CASSPGGSNTE. From start to end, the CDR3 is CASSPGGSNTEAFF.

Details on this clone: Read data end 3 residues before the CDR3 end; the end is taken from the germline J gene. This chain links TRBV7-3 with TRBJ2-1, with a possible D match to TRBD2 (6 bases). Germline V gene sequence: CDR1 SGHTA, CDR2 FQGTGA. The CDR3 contains 15 residues. V was shortened by 5 bases and J by 0 bases, with 11 bases between the two germline ends. CDR3 DNA (partial): TGTGCCAGCAGCGCGGGGTCCCCCTCCTACAATGAG. Amino acids: CASSAGSPSYNE. From start to end, the CDR3 is CASSAGSPSYNEQFF.

A word on this clone: The CDR3 goes on 3 residues after the read ends, and that part is filled in from the germline J gene. The rearrangement uses TRBV2 and TRBJ1-1; D not resolved. Trimming shortened V by 6 bases and J by 5 bases, and 10 bases separated the two germline ends. Germline lookup yields CDR1 SNHLY and CDR2 FYNNEI. This CDR3 has 12 amino acids. This CDR3 reads CASSQVKTEAFF. Incomplete CDR3 DNA: TGTGCCAGCAGCCAGGTTAAGACTGAA.